This T cell receptor beta chain was captured by sequencing in a study of circulating and synovial CD4+ cells in juvenile arthritis. This table comes from immunoSEQ multiplex PCR, and its TCRdb copy is limited to in-frame clones, with some not included. The sample shows around 35,000 clones, around 95% of them seen only once. The source is a human donor with juvenile idiopathic arthritis. The specimen was CD4+ T cells from blood.

In nucleotides, the CDR3 is TGTGCCAGCAGCACGATCAGTTCTGGAAACACCATATATTTT. The encoded protein is CASSTISSGNTIYF. This rearrangement joins TRBV7-9 to TRBJ1-3; D unclear. V was shortened by 5 bases and J by 1 base, with 9 bases between the two germline ends. Germline V gene sequence: CDR1 SEHNR, CDR2 FQNEAQ (reference sequence). This CDR3 spans 14 amino acids.